This T cell receptor (beta chain) is drawn from a study of somatic mutations in cytotoxic T cells in rheumatoid arthritis. As for the study in general: Blood from the patient (roughly 30 ml EDTA) was drawn right after diagnosis, pretreatment. Nearly 100% purity was obtained when some V beta antibody-stained T-cell populations were flow-sorted; these included V beta1+ cells sequenced for TCRB.

TCRdb keeps only in-frame clones here, not all; method: immunoSEQ multiplex PCR. Here the sample spans some 30,000 clones, 85% to 90% being singletons. Isolation of CD4+ and CD8+ cells used positive magnetic bead selection, with purity checked by flow cytometry. This TCR came from an adult with rheumatoid arthritis. Sequencing input: CD8+ T cells sorted from blood.

The CDR3 loop is CSVESLASSYNEQFF. CDR3 coding DNA: TGCAGCGTTGAGTCGCTAGCGAGCTCCTACAATGAGCAGTTCTTC. The gene calls are TRBV29-1 and TRBJ2-1, with D tentatively TRBD2 (6 bases). Per the germline V gene, CDR1 is SQVTM and CDR2 is ANQGSEA. V was clipped by 3 bases and J by 0 bases, with 12 bases between them. CDR3 length: 15 residues.